These 3 T cell receptor beta chains were sequenced from one sample in a study of blood T cell repertoires in COVID-19 (dated by TCRdb to the early 2020s). The method was the immunoSEQ multiplex PCR assay. This immuneACCESS table, as held by TCRdb, lists in-frame sequences with V and J called but not all clones. Of the missing ones, under half trace to an unresolved V gene in checked studies; the others have no known cause. The sample records about 280,000 clones, approximately 88% of which are singletons. The ten most abundant clones make up 1% of the sample. Source material: PBMCs or T cells enriched from blood (not recorded which). These receptors originate from a woman younger than 45 who had recovered from COVID-19.

CDR3 region: CASSVGGSGTASYGYTF. The CDR3 region has the DNA TGTGCCAGCAGCGTAGGGGGAAGTGGGACAGCTTCCTATGGCTACACCTTC. This chain connects TRBV9 to TRBJ1-2; 7 bases line up with TRBD1. This CDR3 comprises 17 residues. V was pared by 0 bases and J by 4 bases, with 12 bases of the junction left unmatched. Germline V lookup: CDR1 SGDLS, CDR2 YYNGEE.

The rearrangement joins TRBV7-9 to TRBJ2-3; 8 nucleotides line up with TRBD2. V shed 5 bases and J 0 bases; nucleotides not matched to a gene: 7. The germline CDR1 and CDR2 sequences are SEHNR and FQNEAQ (reference sequence). The CDR3 loop spans 16 amino acids. CDR3 loop: CASSTPSGSSTDTQYF. In DNA, the CDR3 is TGTGCCAGCAGCACCCCTAGCGGGTCTAGCACAGATACGCAGTATTTT.

The J gene is TRBJ2-2, the V gene TRBV27, with 8 bases identical to TRBD2. The CDR3 sequence is 15 residues long. V dropped 2 bases and J dropped 1; count of bases not matched to a gene: 0. Germline V CDR1 and CDR2: MNHEY, SMNVEV (reference sequence). CDR3 nucleotides: TGTGCCAGCAGTTTACTAGCGGGGAACACCGGGGAGCTGTTTTTT. Translating gives CASSLLAGNTGELFF.